Relative to its sample, the clone carrying this TCR beta chain is medium-sized. Its antigen remains unidentified. Noted time point: week 3, after first cycle of checkpoint inhibitor. This record belongs to a study of blood T cell dynamics during melanoma immunotherapy. The CDR3 extends over 13 amino acids. V was trimmed by 3 bases and J by 2 bases, leaving 10 bases between them. In germline, CDR1 is SQVTM, CDR2 ANQGSEA. General observations from the study: It remained unknown if the driving T cell clones were melanoma-specific.

Each bulk PBMC sample had approximately 0.35 ug DNA loaded. Some clones are missing from TCRdb's copy, which holds only in-frame ones; the method was immunoSEQ multiplex PCR. This table has roughly 6,000 clones, around four fifths appearing once. V usage is TRBV29-1 and J usage is TRBJ1-1; D not certain. The sample was blood, taken from a patient treated with checkpoint blockade. The clonotype comes from a human donor with melanoma. Some clones in this sample may be carry-over from other donors' samples. The DNA of the CDR3 is TGCAGCGTTGACGGCCAGTCAAACACTGAAGCTTTCTTT. Its protein product is CSVDGQSNTEAFF.